The 31 T cell receptor beta chains given below trace back to one sample, sequenced in a study of cytomegalovirus exposure and HLA in healthy donors. The PCR made use of 60 Vbeta and 13 Jbeta primers. Using immunoSEQ multiplex PCR, the repertoire was profiled, and TCRdb retains in-frame clones only, with some absent. The table shows some 78,000 clones, with roughly 70% occurring only once. Sequenced sample: PBMCs. These receptors all stem from a man between 35 and 55 years old in good health and CMV-seropositive.

The chain is built from TRBV7-7 and TRBJ2-5, with TRBD1 matching 9 bases. The J call is uncertain, as TRBJ2-7 better fits the DNA end. This CDR3 comprises 15 residues. CDR1 and CDR2 (germline): SSHAT, FNYEAQ (reference sequence). The CDR3 loop reads CASSAGTGSNYEQYF. The CDR3 DNA is TGTGCCAGCAGCGCCGGGACAGGGTCAAACTACGAGCAGTACTTC.

This chain links TRBV7-9 with TRBJ1-5; the match to TRBD1 covers 7 bases. Germline CDR1 and CDR2: SEHNR and FQNEAQ (reference sequence). V shed 1 base and J 6 bases; nucleotides not matched to a gene: 3. The CDR3 has 14 residues. CDR3 DNA sequence: TGTGCCAGCAGCTTAGAAGGGGGCGGTCAGCCCCAGCATTTT. As protein: CASSLEGGGQPQHF. Looking up the rest from reference TRBV7-9 and TRBJ1-5 gives the full variable domain: DTGVSQNPRHKITKRGQNVTFRCDPISEHNRLYWYRQTLGQGPEFLTYFQNEAQLEKSRLLSDRFSAERPKGSFSTLEIQRTEQGDSAMYLCASSLEGGGQPQHFGDGTRLSIL.

The rearrangement uses TRBV4-2 and TRBJ1-2; a possible D gene is TRBD1 (5 bases). Germline values: CDR1 LGHNA, CDR2 YNFKEQ. The CDR3 extends over 13 amino acids. V lost 0 bases and J lost 4, with 6 bases in between. The CDR3 coding sequence is TGTGCCAGCAGCCAAGAGACAGTCTATGGCTACACCTTC. Translation gives CASSQETVYGYTF.

The V gene is TRBV30, the J gene TRBJ1-1; no clear D. The CDR3 extends over 14 amino acids. The V end was cut by 0 bases, the J end by 2 bases, with 10 bases between. Germline V gene lookup returns CDR1 GTSNPN and CDR2 SVGIG (reference sequence). This CDR3 reads CAWSVSVRNTEAFF. CDR3 DNA: TGTGCCTGGAGTGTAAGCGTGCGAAACACTGAAGCTTTCTTT. Based on the CDR3 plus reference TRBV30 and TRBJ1-1, the full variable domain is SQTIHQWPATLVQPVGSPLSLECTVEGTSNPNLYWYRQAAGRGLQLLFYSVGIGQISSEVPQNLSASRPQDRQFILSSKKLLLSDSGFYLCAWSVSVRNTEAFFGQGTRLTVV.

The chain recombines TRBV28 with TRBJ1-2; TRBD1 might be the D (6 bases). Per germline, CDR1 MDHEN and CDR2 SYDVKM. The CDR3 runs 18 residues. The V end lost 3 bases, the J end lost 1 base, and 21 bases lay between the germline ends. The CDR3 nucleotides read TGTGCCAGCAGTTTCCTAACTCCGGGGGGGCGCTATAACTATGGCTACACCTTC. This encodes CASSFLTPGGRYNYGYTF.

This clone appeared a single time. The genes are TRBV28 and TRBJ2-3; TRBD2 might be the D (7 bases). CDR3 size: 16 residues. V was trimmed by 2 bases and J by 6 bases, leaving 18 bases between them. Per germline, CDR1 MDHEN and CDR2 SYDVKM. This CDR3 is CASSLLGGGRLDTQYF. Here the CDR3 DNA reads TGTGCCAGCAGTTTACTGGGGGGGGGCCGGTTGGATACGCAGTATTTT.

This rearrangement joins TRBV11-2 to TRBJ2-7, with 9 positions matching TRBD1. V lost 5 bases to trimming and J lost 5 bases; unmatched junction nucleotides: 10. There are 15 residues in the CDR3. Germline V gives CDR1 SGHAT, CDR2 FQNNGV. The CDR3 sequence is CASSPGGDRAHEQYF. Written as DNA, the CDR3 is TGTGCCAGCAGCCCTGGGGGGGACAGGGCTCACGAGCAGTACTTC.

This clone was found once. The CDR3 loop is CASASGLAGNTIYF. The CDR3 DNA follows: TGTGCCTCGGCCTCAGGGTTGGCGGGAAACACCATATATTTT. The V call is TRBV30, the J call TRBJ1-3; a possible D gene is TRBD1 (5 bases). V gave up 7 bases and J gave up 4 bases, with 17 bases separating them. This CDR3 is built from 14 residues. Germline V gene data show CDR1 as GTSNPN and CDR2 as SVGIG (reference sequence).

This chain joins TRBV5-6 and TRBJ2-1, with D possibly TRBD2 on 6 matching bases. The CDR3 is 14 residues long. Germline V lookup: CDR1 SGHDT, CDR2 YYEEEE. V gave up 0 bases and J gave up 10 bases, with 14 bases separating them. The CDR3 sequence is CASSLGDSSGEQFF. The CDR3 coding sequence is TGTGCCAGCAGCTTGGGGGACTCCAGTGGGGAGCAGTTCTTC.

This chain uses TRBV5-4 with TRBJ1-2, with unresolved D. The germline V and J ends were trimmed by 0 bases and 4 bases, with 10 bases remaining between them. CDR3 size: 14 residues. The germline CDR1 and CDR2 sequences are SGHNT and YYREEE (reference sequence). CDR3 coding DNA: TGTGCCAGCAGCTTGGCTCCATCTACCTATGGCTACACCTTC. Its protein product is CASSLAPSTYGYTF. The full variable domain, completed using reference TRBV5-4 and TRBJ1-2, is ETGVTQSPTHLIKTRGQQVTLRCSSQSGHNTVSWYQQALGQGPQFIFQYYREEENGRGNFPPRFSGLQFPNYSSELNVNALELDDSALYLCASSLAPSTYGYTFGSGTRLTVV.

V and J are TRBV5-1 and TRBJ2-3; D is possibly TRBD2 (7 bases). The CDR3 is made up of 16 amino acids. V lost 4 bases, J lost 2 bases, and 17 bases lay in between. Germline CDR1 reads SGHRS; CDR2 reads YFSETQ. The CDR3 spells CASSPGGGGNTDTQYF. CDR3 sequence (DNA): TGCGCCAGCAGCCCTGGAGGGGGGGGAAACACAGATACGCAGTATTTT.

The chain recombines TRBV11-2 with TRBJ2-7; D might be TRBD2 (6 bases). Germline V lookup: CDR1 SGHAT, CDR2 FQNNGV. This CDR3 is 14 amino acids long. Trimming shortened V by 0 bases and J by 6 bases, and 12 bases separated the two germline ends. The CDR3 nucleotides are TGTGCCAGCAGCTTAGATCGGATCGGGAGCGAGCAGTACTTC. As protein: CASSLDRIGSEQYF.

V and J are TRBV4-1 and TRBJ1-4; TRBD1 is a possible D gene (5 bases). Germline V gene lookup returns CDR1 MGHRA and CDR2 YSYEKL. The V gene lost 5 bases and the J gene lost 4 bases, with 14 bases spanning the gap. CDR3 length: 15 residues. The chain's CDR3 is CASSDQRQSNEKLFF. CDR3 nucleotide sequence: TGCGCCAGCAGCGACCAACGACAGAGTAATGAAAAACTGTTTTTT.

This chain uses TRBV7-2 with TRBJ2-2; D gene uncertain. Germline V gene data show CDR1 as SGHTA and CDR2 as FQGNSA. V was trimmed by 5 bases and J by 1 base, leaving 5 bases between them. CDR3 length: 13 residues. CDR3 sequence: CASSLLNTGELFF. The CDR3 DNA follows: TGTGCCAGCAGCCTCCTGAACACCGGGGAGCTGTTTTTT.

This clone was observed once. The rearrangement joins TRBV27 to TRBJ2-5; D unresolved. There are 15 residues in the CDR3. The V gene's germline CDR1 is MNHEY and CDR2 SMNVEV (reference sequence). V lost 2 bases to trimming and J lost 2 bases, with 12 bases between them. The CDR3: CASSLGVVGQETQYF. CDR3 bases: TGTGCCAGCAGTTTAGGAGTAGTCGGACAAGAGACCCAGTACTTC.

This clone was picked up a small number of times. The gene calls are TRBV5-1 and TRBJ1-2; a possible D gene is TRBD1 (5 bases). V was shortened by 0 bases and J by 2 bases, with 11 bases between the two germline ends. This CDR3 is 15 amino acids long. Germline CDR1 and CDR2: SGHRS and YFSETQ. In DNA, the CDR3 is TGCGCCAGCAGCTTGGATCCTGCAGGGAACTATGGCTACACCTTC. This codes for CASSLDPAGNYGYTF.

This rearrangement joins TRBV6-5 to TRBJ2-2; 7 bases line up with TRBD1. There are 14 residues in the CDR3. Germline V gene sequence: CDR1 MNHEY, CDR2 SVGAGI. The V and J ends lost 8 bases and 1 base, in that order; junction bases with no gene match: 4. Written as DNA, the CDR3 is TGTGCCAGCCGCCGACAGGGGAACACCGGGGAGCTGTTTTTT. Protein sequence: CASRRQGNTGELFF.

Written as DNA, the CDR3 is TGTGCCAGTAGTACCAGACTAGCGGGCCACAATGAGCAGTTCTTC. It encodes CASSTRLAGHNEQFF. This chain connects TRBV19 to TRBJ2-1; 10 bases line up with TRBD2. Germline values: CDR1 LNHDA, CDR2 SQIVND (reference sequence). The CDR3 is 15 residues long. Losses at the gene ends were 4 bases for V and 5 bases for J; bases not matched to a gene: 5.

The chain joins TRBV30 to TRBJ2-2; TRBD2 matches 9 bases. Germline values: CDR1 GTSNPN, CDR2 SVGIG (reference sequence). This CDR3 spans 15 amino acids. V lost 4 bases and J lost 1; bases outside the gene matches: 4. CDR3 coding DNA: TGTGCCTGGACCAGGACTAGCGAGAACACCGGGGAGCTGTTTTTT. This sequence encodes CAWTRTSENTGELFF.

V usage is TRBV7-8 and J usage is TRBJ1-6; D gene ambiguous. The germline V gene encodes CDR1 SGHVS and CDR2 FQNEAQ. V was shortened by 5 bases and J by 0 bases, with 14 bases between the two germline ends. The CDR3 totals 17 residues. The CDR3 DNA follows: TGTGCCAGCAGCCCTAGCTCGGGGAACTCCTATAATTCACCCCTCCACTTT. This encodes CASSPSSGNSYNSPLHF.

The V call is TRBV27, the J call TRBJ2-7; D is unresolved. Trimming left V 0 bases short and J 2 bases short, with 5 bases between. The CDR3 spans 13 residues. From germline, CDR1 is MNHEY and CDR2 SMNVEV (reference sequence). The CDR3 loop is CASSLSAAYEQYF. For the CDR3, the DNA is TGTGCCAGCAGTTTATCGGCAGCCTACGAGCAGTACTTC.

This clone was recorded only once. This chain joins TRBV5-4 and TRBJ2-7, with 9 positions matching TRBD1. Germline V gene sequence: CDR1 SGHNT, CDR2 YYREEE (reference sequence). The ends lost 4 bases at V and 3 bases at J; junction bases unmatched: 14. The CDR3 sequence is 17 residues long. CDR3 region: CASSLGQGNGIFYEQYF. CDR3 sequence (DNA): TGTGCCAGCAGCCTAGGACAGGGGAACGGAATATTCTACGAGCAGTACTTC.

The V gene is TRBV7-9, the J gene TRBJ1-2; TRBD1 matches at 8 bases. CDR3 length: 16 residues. V gave up 5 bases and J gave up 4 bases; unmatched junction bases: 12. Germline CDR1 reads SEHNR; CDR2 reads FQNEAQ (reference sequence). The DNA for the CDR3 is TGTGCCAGCAGCCTCCTTAACAGGGGGGGCCTCTATGGCTACACCTTC. Its translation: CASSLLNRGGLYGYTF.

The rearrangement uses TRBV28 and TRBJ2-4; D perhaps matches TRBD1 (6 bases). The length of the CDR3 is 13 residues. Looked up from germline, CDR1 is MDHEN and CDR2 is SYDVKM. The ends were cut back, 6 bases at V and 3 bases at J, with 9 bases in the middle. The CDR3: CASRGQLKNIQYF. The DNA for the CDR3 is TGTGCCAGCAGGGGACAACTCAAAAACATTCAGTACTTC.

This clone was recorded once. The genes are TRBV6-1 and TRBJ2-4; weak D call: TRBD2 (5 bases). CDR3 length: 13 residues. Germline V CDR1 and CDR2: MNHNS, SASEGT. Trimming took 7 bases from V and 5 from J, leaving 12 bases between them. The CDR3 reads CASNIPRENIQYF. The CDR3 DNA is TGTGCCAGCAATATCCCGCGGGAAAACATTCAGTACTTC.

As regards this clone: Other DNA sequences within the sample encode an identical CDR3. The gene calls are TRBV30 and TRBJ1-5; D not certain. Looked up from germline, CDR1 is GTSNPN and CDR2 is SVGIG (reference sequence). The CDR3 has 14 amino acids. Between the trimmed V and J ends, which lost 0 bases and 1 base, there was a span of 7 bases. CDR3 coding DNA: TGTGCCTGGAGTGTAGCGGGGAGCAATCAGCCCCAGCATTTT. The encoded protein is CAWSVAGSNQPQHF.

This rearrangement joins TRBV11-2 to TRBJ2-1; no reliable D call. The germline gives CDR1 SGHAT, CDR2 FQNNGV. The CDR3 spans 13 residues. V was trimmed by 1 base and J by 2 bases, leaving 3 bases between them. CDR3 residues: CASSLATYNEQFF. The CDR3 DNA reads as TGTGCCAGCAGCTTAGCTACCTACAATGAGCAGTTCTTC.

The V and J genes are TRBV19 and TRBJ2-7, with 11 bases aligning to TRBD2. The CDR3 sequence is 18 residues long. Trimming took 5 bases from V and 2 from J; bases not matched to a gene: 14. Germline V gene lookup returns CDR1 LNHDA and CDR2 SQIVND (reference sequence). CDR3 coding DNA: TGTGCCAGTAGTCGAACCGGGACAGTTAGCGGGGGGGCCTACGAGCAGTACTTC. Encoded protein: CASSRTGTVSGGAYEQYF.

This chain joins TRBV4-2 and TRBJ1-5; 7 nucleotides align to TRBD1. The CDR3 is 16 residues long. Germline V CDR1 and CDR2: LGHNA, YNFKEQ. Trimming removed 4 bases from V and 1 base from J; junction bases left unmatched: 7. The CDR3 protein is CASSPDRVWSNQPQHF. In DNA form, the CDR3 reads TGTGCCAGCAGCCCAGACAGGGTTTGGAGCAATCAGCCCCAGCATTTT.

The chain joins TRBV19 to TRBJ2-3; D perhaps matches TRBD2 (6 bases). The germline V gene has CDR1 LNHDA and CDR2 SQIVND (reference sequence). The CDR3 consists of 14 residues. V was shortened by 6 bases and J by 0 bases, with 10 bases between the two germline ends. The CDR3 nucleotides read TGTGCCAGTAGGCGGGACGGGAGCACAGATACGCAGTATTTT. Amino acid sequence: CASRRDGSTDTQYF.

V and J are TRBV28 and TRBJ1-2; D perhaps matches TRBD1 (5 bases). Per germline, CDR1 MDHEN and CDR2 SYDVKM. The CDR3 extends over 11 amino acids. V was pared by 6 bases and J by 6 bases, with 8 bases between. In DNA form, the CDR3 reads TGTGCCAGCAGGACAGTGGATGGCTACACCTTC. Translated, it gives CASRTVDGYTF.